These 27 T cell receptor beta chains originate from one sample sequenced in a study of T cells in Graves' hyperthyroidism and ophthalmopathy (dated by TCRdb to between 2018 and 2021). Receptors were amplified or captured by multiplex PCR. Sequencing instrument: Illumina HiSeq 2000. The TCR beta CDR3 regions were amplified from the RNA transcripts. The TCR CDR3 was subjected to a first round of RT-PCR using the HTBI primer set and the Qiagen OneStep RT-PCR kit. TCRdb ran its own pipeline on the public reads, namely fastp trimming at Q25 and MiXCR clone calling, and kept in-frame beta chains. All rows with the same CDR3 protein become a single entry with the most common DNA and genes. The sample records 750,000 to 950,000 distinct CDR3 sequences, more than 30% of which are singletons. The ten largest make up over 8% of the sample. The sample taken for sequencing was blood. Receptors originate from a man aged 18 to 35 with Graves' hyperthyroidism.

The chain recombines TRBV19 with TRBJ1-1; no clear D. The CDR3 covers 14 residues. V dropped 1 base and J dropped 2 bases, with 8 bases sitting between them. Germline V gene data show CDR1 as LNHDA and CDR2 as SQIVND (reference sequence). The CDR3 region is CASSIGPTNTEAFF. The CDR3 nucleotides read TGTGCCAGTAGTATAGGGCCAACCAACACTGAAGCTTTCTTT.

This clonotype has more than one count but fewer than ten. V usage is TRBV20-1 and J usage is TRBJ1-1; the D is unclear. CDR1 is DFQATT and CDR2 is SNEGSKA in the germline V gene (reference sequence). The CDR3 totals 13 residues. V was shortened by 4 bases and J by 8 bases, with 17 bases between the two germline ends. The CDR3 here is CSAIPPDSYEAFF. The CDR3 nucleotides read TGCAGTGCTATCCCCCCGGACTCATACGAAGCTTTCTTT.

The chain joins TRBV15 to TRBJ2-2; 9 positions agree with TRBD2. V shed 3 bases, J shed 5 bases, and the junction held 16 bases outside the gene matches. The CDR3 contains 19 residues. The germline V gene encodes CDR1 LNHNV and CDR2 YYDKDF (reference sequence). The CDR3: CATSRGTPLAGERTGELFF. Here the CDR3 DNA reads TGTGCCACCAGCAGGGGAACGCCATTAGCGGGAGAGCGGACCGGGGAGCTGTTTTTT.

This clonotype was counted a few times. CDR3: CATSFGTGGEQYF. CDR3 sequence (DNA): TGTGCCACCTCGTTCGGGACAGGGGGCGAGCAGTACTTC. V and J are TRBV28 and TRBJ2-7, with 11 nucleotides matching TRBD1. The trim removed 10 bases at V and 6 bases at J, leaving 8 bases unmatched. The CDR3 is 13 residues long. Germline values: CDR1 MDHEN, CDR2 SYDVKM.

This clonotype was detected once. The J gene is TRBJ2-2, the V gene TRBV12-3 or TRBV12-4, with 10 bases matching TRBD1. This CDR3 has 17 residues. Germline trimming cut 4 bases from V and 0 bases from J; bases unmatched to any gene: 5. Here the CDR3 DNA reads TGTGCCAGCAGTTGGGGACAGGGGCCTTCGAACACCGGGGAGCTGTTTTTT. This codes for CASSWGQGPSNTGELFF.

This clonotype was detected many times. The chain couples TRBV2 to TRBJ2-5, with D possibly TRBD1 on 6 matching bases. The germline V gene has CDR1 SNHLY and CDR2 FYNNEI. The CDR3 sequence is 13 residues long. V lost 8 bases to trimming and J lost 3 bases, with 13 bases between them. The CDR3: CASCKYREETQYF. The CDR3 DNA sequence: TGTGCCAGCTGCAAATACAGGGAAGAGACCCAGTACTTC.

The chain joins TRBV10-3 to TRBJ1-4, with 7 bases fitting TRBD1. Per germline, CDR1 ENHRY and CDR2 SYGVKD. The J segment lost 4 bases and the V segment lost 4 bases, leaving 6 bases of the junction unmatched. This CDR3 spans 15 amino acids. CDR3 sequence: CAISASGQLNEKLFF. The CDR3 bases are TGTGCCATCAGTGCATCGGGACAGCTTAATGAAAAACTGTTTTTT.

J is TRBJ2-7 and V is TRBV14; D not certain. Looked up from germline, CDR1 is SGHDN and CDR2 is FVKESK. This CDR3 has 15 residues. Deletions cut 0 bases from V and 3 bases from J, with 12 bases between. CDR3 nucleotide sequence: TGTGCCAGCAGCCAAGAATCGGCCCTCCTCTACGAGCAGTACTTC. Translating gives CASSQESALLYEQYF.

This CDR3 is CASSIGGTGTQYF. The CDR3 nucleotides are TGTGCCAGTAGTATAGGTGGGACAGGGACCCAGTACTTC. This chain joins TRBV19 and TRBJ2-5; TRBD1 agrees at 8 bases. V was clipped by 1 base and J by 7 bases; unmatched bases: 2. The CDR3 length is 13 residues. Germline values: CDR1 LNHDA, CDR2 SQIVND (reference sequence).

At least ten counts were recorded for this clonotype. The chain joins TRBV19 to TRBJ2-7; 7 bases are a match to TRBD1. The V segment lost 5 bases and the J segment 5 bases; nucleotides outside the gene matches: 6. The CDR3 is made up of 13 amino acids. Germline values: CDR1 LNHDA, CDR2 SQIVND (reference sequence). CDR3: CASSRRTGDEQYF. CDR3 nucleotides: TGTGCCAGTAGTCGTCGGACAGGCGACGAGCAGTACTTC.

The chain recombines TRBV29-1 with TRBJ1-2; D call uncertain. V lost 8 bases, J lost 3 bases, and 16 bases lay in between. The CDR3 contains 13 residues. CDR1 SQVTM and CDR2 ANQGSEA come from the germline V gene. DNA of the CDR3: TGCAGCCCTGCCGACTCACACCACTATGGCTACACCTTC. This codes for CSPADSHHYGYTF.

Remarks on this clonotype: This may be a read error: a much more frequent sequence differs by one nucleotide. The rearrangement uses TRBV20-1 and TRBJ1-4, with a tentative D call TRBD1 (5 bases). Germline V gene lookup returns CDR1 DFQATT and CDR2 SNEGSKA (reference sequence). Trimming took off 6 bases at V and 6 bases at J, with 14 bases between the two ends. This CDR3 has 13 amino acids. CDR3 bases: TGCAGTGCCGGGGCCAGGCCGGATGAAAAACTGTTTTTT. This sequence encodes CSAGARPDEKLFF.

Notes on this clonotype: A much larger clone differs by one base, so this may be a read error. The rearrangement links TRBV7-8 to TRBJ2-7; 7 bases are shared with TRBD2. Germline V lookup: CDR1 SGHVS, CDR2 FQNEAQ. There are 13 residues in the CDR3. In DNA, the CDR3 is TGTGCCAGCAGCGCATTCAGGGAGGGAGAGCAGCACTTC. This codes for CASSAFREGEQHF. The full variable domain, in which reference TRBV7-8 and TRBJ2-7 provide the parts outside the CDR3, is GAGVSQSPRYKVAKRGQDVALRCDPISGHVSLFWYQQALGQGPEFLTYFQNEAQLDKSGLPSDRFFAERPEGSVSTLKIQRTQQEDSAVYLCASSAFREGEQHFGPGTRLTVT.

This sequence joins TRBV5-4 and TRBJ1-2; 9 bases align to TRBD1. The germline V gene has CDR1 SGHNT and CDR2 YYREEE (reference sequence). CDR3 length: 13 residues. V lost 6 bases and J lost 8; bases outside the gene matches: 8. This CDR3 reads CASNPTGGQGYTF. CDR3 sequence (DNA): TGTGCCAGCAACCCGACAGGGGGACAAGGCTACACCTTC.

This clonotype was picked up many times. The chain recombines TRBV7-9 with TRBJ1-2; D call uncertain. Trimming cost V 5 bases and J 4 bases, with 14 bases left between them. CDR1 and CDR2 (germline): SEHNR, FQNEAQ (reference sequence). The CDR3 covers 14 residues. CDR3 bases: TGTGCCAGCAGCGACCCGGGTCAGGTCTATGGCTACACCTTC. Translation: CASSDPGQVYGYTF.

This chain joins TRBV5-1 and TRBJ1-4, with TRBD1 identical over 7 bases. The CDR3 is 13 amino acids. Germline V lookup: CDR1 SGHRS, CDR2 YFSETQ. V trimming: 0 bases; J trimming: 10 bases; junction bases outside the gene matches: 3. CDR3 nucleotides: TGCGCCAGCAGCTTGGGCAGGACAGGAAAACTGTTTTTT. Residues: CASSLGRTGKLFF.

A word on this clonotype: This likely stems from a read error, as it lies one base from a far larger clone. The CDR3 loop is CASSLTGNPPLHF. The CDR3 DNA reads as TGCGCCAGCAGCTTGACCGGGAATCCACCCCTCCACTTT. This chain connects TRBV5-1 to TRBJ1-6; D not resolved. CDR3 length: 13 residues. V lost 1 base to trimming and J lost 11 bases, with 10 bases between them. Germline CDR1 is SGHRS and CDR2 is YFSETQ.

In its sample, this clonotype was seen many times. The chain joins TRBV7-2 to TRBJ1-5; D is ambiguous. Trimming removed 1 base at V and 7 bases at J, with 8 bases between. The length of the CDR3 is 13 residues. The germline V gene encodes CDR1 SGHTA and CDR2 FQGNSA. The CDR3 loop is CASSLELDQPQHF. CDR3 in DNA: TGTGCCAGCAGCTTAGAGCTGGACCAGCCCCAGCATTTT.

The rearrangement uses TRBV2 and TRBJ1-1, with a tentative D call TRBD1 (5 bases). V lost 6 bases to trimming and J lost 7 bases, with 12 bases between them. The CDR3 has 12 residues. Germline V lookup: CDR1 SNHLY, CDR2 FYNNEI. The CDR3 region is CASRRGGIEAFF. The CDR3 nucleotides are TGTGCCAGCAGGCGGGGGGGGATTGAAGCTTTCTTT.

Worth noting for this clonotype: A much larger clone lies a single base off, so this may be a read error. The CDR3 bases are TGTGCCAGTAGTACTCGGACTACAGAACATAATGAAAAACTGGTTTTT. Residues: CASSTRTTEHNEKLVF. J is TRBJ1-4 and V is TRBV19; D not resolved. This CDR3 region has 16 residues. The germline gives CDR1 LNHDA, CDR2 SQIVND (reference sequence).

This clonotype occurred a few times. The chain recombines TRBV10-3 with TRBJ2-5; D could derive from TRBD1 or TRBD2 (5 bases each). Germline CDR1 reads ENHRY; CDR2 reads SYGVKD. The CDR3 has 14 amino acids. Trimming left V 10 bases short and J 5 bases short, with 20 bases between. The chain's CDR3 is CASSPGTPGETQYF. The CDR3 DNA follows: TGTGCCAGCTCACCGGGGACGCCGGGGGAGACCCAGTACTTC.

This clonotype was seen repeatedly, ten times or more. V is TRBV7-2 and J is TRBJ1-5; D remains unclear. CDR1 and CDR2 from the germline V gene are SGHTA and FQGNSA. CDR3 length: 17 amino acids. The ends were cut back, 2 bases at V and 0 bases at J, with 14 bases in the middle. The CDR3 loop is CASSLSAQSYSNQPQHF. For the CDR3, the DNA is TGTGCCAGCAGCTTATCGGCCCAATCCTATAGCAATCAGCCCCAGCATTTT.

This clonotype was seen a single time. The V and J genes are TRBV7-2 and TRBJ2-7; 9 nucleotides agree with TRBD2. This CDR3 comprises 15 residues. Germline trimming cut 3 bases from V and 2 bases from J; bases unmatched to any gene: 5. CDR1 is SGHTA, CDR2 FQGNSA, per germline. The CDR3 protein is CASSFLAGRPYEQYF. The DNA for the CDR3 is TGTGCCAGCAGCTTCCTAGCGGGGAGACCCTACGAGCAGTACTTC.

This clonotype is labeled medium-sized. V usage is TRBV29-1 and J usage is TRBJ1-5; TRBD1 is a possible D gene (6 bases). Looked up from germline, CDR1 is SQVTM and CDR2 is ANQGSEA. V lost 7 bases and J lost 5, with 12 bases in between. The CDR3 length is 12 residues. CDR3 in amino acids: CSAQGLDQPQHF. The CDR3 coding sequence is TGCAGCGCTCAGGGGTTGGATCAGCCCCAGCATTTT.

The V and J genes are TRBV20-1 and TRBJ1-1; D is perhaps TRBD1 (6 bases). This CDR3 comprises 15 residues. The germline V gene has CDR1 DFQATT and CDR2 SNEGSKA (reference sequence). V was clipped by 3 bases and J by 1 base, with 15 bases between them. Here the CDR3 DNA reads TGCAGTGCTAGTGGTCTCGGACAGTGGAACACTGAAGCTTTCTTT. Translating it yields CSASGLGQWNTEAFF.

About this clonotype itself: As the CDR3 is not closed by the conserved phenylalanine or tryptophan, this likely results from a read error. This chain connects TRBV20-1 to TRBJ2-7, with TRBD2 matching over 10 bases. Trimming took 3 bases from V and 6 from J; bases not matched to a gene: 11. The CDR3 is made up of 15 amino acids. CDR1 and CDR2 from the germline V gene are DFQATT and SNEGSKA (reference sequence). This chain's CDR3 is CSARGRSGGAGEQYL. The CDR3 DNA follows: TGCAGTGCTAGGGGACGGAGCGGGGGGGCCGGCGAGCAGTACCTC.

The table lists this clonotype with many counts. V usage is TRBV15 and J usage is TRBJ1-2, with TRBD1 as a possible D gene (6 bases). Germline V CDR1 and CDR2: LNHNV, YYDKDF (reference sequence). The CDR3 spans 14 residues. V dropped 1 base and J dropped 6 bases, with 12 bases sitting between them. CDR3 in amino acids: CATSRAGAGDGYTF. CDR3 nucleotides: TGTGCCACCAGCAGAGCAGGGGCGGGGGATGGCTACACCTTC.